This T cell receptor beta chain was observed in a study of T cells after yellow fever vaccination. General observations from the study: Peak timing came faster in the weaker secondary response, day 5 versus 15. Researchers noted that a small share of clonotypes showed up in both CD4 and CD8 compartments. Reappearance after the booster was seen for most primary-vaccination clones, at 96% CD4 and 70% to 90% CD8. Repertoires sorted by FACS could include abundant clonotypes that are contaminants from the bulk population.

The germline CDR1 and CDR2 sequences are SGHDT and YYEEEE. Deletions cut 4 bases from V and 10 bases from J, with 14 bases between. CDR3 size: 12 residues. This clonotype was seen a few times. The target antigen is unknown. TCRdb re-analysed the 5' RACE reads in MiXCR, keeping a single row per CDR3 protein. In the table there are approximately 170,000 distinct CDR3 sequences, around 10% of which are singletons. This specimen was CD8+ T cells sorted from PBMCs, taken 15 days after the yellow fever booster vaccination. This chain uses TRBV5-6 with TRBJ1-1; possible D gene TRBD1, 6 bases. The clonotype was recovered from a man aged 18 to 29 who received the YFV17D yellow fever vaccine. The CDR3 DNA follows: TGTGCCAGCAGCCCGGGGGGCAACCCAGCTTTCTTT. It is translated as CASSPGGNPAFF.